These T cell receptor beta chains were read from a single sample in a study of human CD8 memory T cell subsets. TCRdb re-called the 5' RACE reads, yielding one record per CDR3 amino acid sequence without DNA. Here the sample table reports several thousand distinct CDR3 sequences. The sequenced material came from CD8+ T cells from PBMCs. Source of these receptors: a human donor in good health. The CDR3 runs from the conserved cysteine through the conserved F or W. Clone size, where shown, is once, few, many, or a class for clones that have expanded.

J: TRBJ1-2; V: TRBV7-9; size: NA; CDR3: CASSLEGTGDGYTF
J: TRBJ1-1; V: TRBV11-2; size: NA; CDR3: CASSLDDPGMWTTEAFF
J: TRBJ1-4; V: TRBV28; size: NA; CDR3: CASSFLAGGLEKLFF
J: TRBJ2-7; V: TRBV28; size: NA; CDR3: CASSTGSSYEQYF
J: TRBJ1-1; V: TRBV11-3; size: NA; CDR3: CASSFDGNTEAFF
J: TRBJ2-7; V: TRBV6-6; size: medium-sized; CDR3: CASSYGVASGGYEQYF
J: TRBJ2-7; V: TRBV12-3/TRBV12-4; size: NA; CDR3: CASSFLGRWYEQYF
J: TRBJ2-5; V: TRBV29-1; size: NA; CDR3: CSVESQEETQYF
J: TRBJ2-7; V: TRBV4-1; size: medium-sized; CDR3: CASSPQYSYEQYF
J: TRBJ2-1; V: TRBV6-6; size: NA; CDR3: CASKGEGSYNEQFF
J: TRBJ2-1; V: TRBV28; size: NA; CDR3: CASSKINTVYNEQFF
J: TRBJ2-3; V: TRBV12-5; size: NA; CDR3: CASALVPTDTQYF
J: TRBJ2-2; V: TRBV7-3; size: NA; CDR3: CASSKELNTGELFF
J: TRBJ1-6; V: TRBV4-3; size: NA; CDR3: CASSWDRGQGREGSPLHF
J: TRBJ1-5; V: TRBV5-1; size: NA; CDR3: CASSLYPGVSNQPQHF
J: TRBJ2-1; V: TRBV5-6; size: NA; CDR3: CASSLQSNEQFF
J: TRBJ2-7; V: TRBV7-9; size: NA; CDR3: CASSLAYRAYEQYF
J: TRBJ1-1; V: TRBV7-9; size: medium-sized; CDR3: CASTPMSEVNTEAFF
J: TRBJ2-3; V: TRBV20-1; size: medium-sized; CDR3: CSARVWGEADTQYF
J: TRBJ2-1; V: TRBV23-1; size: NA; CDR3: CASTLPPGQGYHNEQFF
J: TRBJ2-1; V: TRBV19; size: NA; CDR3: CASVSGGGSYNEQFF
J: TRBJ2-5; V: TRBV18; size: NA; CDR3: CASSPSRGKETQYF
J: TRBJ2-1; V: TRBV3-1; size: NA; CDR3: CASSQAGGFGTGFSLGSYNEQFF
J: TRBJ1-2; V: TRBV30; size: medium-sized; CDR3: CAWTWEGTVYGYTF
J: TRBJ2-2; V: TRBV9; size: NA; CDR3: CASSPSGGNTGELFF
J: TRBJ2-5; V: TRBV21-1; size: NA; CDR3: CASSKGTGEETQYF
J: TRBJ1-2; V: TRBV11-2; size: NA; CDR3: CASSLSPTGGGYGYTF
J: TRBJ2-4; V: TRBV4-3; size: NA; CDR3: CASSQGRLAVGNIQYF
J: TRBJ2-7; V: TRBV12-3/TRBV12-4; size: medium-sized; CDR3: CASRPGQTYEQYF
J: TRBJ2-7; V: TRBV27; size: NA; CDR3: CASSLERDRVRLGEQYF
J: TRBJ1-1; V: TRBV13; size: medium-sized; CDR3: CASRDRGERNTEAFF
J: TRBJ2-1; V: TRBV20-1; size: NA; CDR3: CSARALAGSYNEQFF
J: TRBJ1-5; V: TRBV20-1; size: NA; CDR3: CSARAGHQPQHF
J: TRBJ1-4; V: TRBV19; size: NA; CDR3: CASSPQGAQKLFF
J: TRBJ2-1; V: TRBV20-1; size: NA; CDR3: CSAPISVSSYNEQFF